This TCR beta chain was profiled in a study of T cells in localized non-small cell lung cancer. Profiling relied on immunoSEQ multiplex PCR, and the TCRdb table lists in-frame clones only, not all of them. The table shows around 19,000 clones, with 90% to 95% occurring only once. This CDR3 comprises 12 residues. CDR1 MDHEN and CDR2 SYDVKM come from the germline V gene. The germline V and J ends were trimmed by 4 bases and 8 bases, with 8 bases remaining between them. This chain joins TRBV28 and TRBJ1-4, with D tentatively TRBD1 (5 bases). The TCR was taken from a woman aged 35 to 69 with stage I lung adenocarcinoma. This specimen consisted of peripheral blood, obtained before any cancer treatment. DNA for the CDR3: TGTGCCAGCAGTTCCCGGACAGAAAAACTGTTTTTT. Protein product: CASSSRTEKLFF.